This TCR beta chain appears in the sequencing data of a study of OX40 agonist ivuxolimab in advanced cancers. In the study overall: Ivuxolimab, an antibody that agonizes OX40 (CD134), was administered to the patients.

The germline V gene encodes CDR1 LNHDA and CDR2 SQIVND (reference sequence). Trimming left V 3 bases short and J 3 bases short, with 12 bases between. CDR3 length: 15 residues. The study's findings and limits: On average, a greater number of expanded clones characterised CD8+ T cells relative to CD4+. Nonresponders, in some cases, also had low normalized T-cell clonal expansion.

The table came from immunoSEQ multiplex PCR; TCRdb's copy has only in-frame clones and leaves some out. The profile shows tens of thousands of clones, about 90% of them singletons. On this clone itself: Its antigen is unidentified.

The source material was CD4+ or CD8+ T cells sorted from blood, sampled in a trial of the OX40 agonist ivuxolimab. The source of this sequence is an adult with an advanced solid tumor such as melanoma, head and neck, liver or kidney cancer. This chain joins TRBV19 and TRBJ1-5; no reliable D call. CDR3 residues: CASSIAGTTNQPQHF. In nucleotides, the CDR3 is TGTGCCAGTAGTATCGCAGGTACCACCAATCAGCCCCAGCATTTT.